This passage covers 31 T cell receptor beta chains from one sample sequenced in a study of shared clonotypes between healthy human individuals. Terminally differentiated effector memory CD45RA+ cells were left out of the naive CD8 fraction, which was CD45RO-negative and positively selected for CCR7. The data were produced by immunoSEQ multiplex PCR, yet TCRdb's version contains in-frame clones alone and is incomplete. Here the sample spans about 2 million clones, over 85% being singletons. Sequenced material: naive CD8+ T cells sorted from blood. All receptors derive from a man aged 18 to 29 in good health.

Concerning this clone itself: Other DNA sequences in the sample encode the same CDR3. The chain links TRBV30 to TRBJ1-1; D is possibly TRBD1 (6 bases). CDR3 length: 13 residues. With 2 bases removed from V and 4 bases from J, the gap between germline ends came to 11 bases. Per germline, CDR1 GTSNPN and CDR2 SVGIG (reference sequence). The DNA for the CDR3 is TGTGCCTGGAGTTGGGAAGGGGGCACTGAAGCTTTCTTT. Protein: CAWSWEGGTEAFF.

The chain carries TRBV27 and TRBJ2-2; 7 bases match TRBD1. V lost 5 bases, J lost 6 bases, and 6 bases stayed unmatched. Germline-derived CDR1 and CDR2 are MNHEY and SMNVEV (reference sequence). CDR3 size: 14 residues. The CDR3 DNA follows: TGTGCCAGCAGTGATAGTACAGGGGCCGGGGAGCTGTTTTTT. Translation gives CASSDSTGAGELFF.

CDR3 sequence (DNA): TGTGCCAGCAGTGATACGGGGGGCTGGGAGACCCAGTACTTC. Its protein product is CASSDTGGWETQYF. V usage is TRBV2 and J usage is TRBJ2-5; D possibly corresponds to TRBD2 (7 bases). V was trimmed by 3 bases and J by 5 bases, leaving 13 bases between them. Germline V gene data show CDR1 as SNHLY and CDR2 as FYNNEI. The CDR3 length is 14 residues.

This chain joins TRBV4-1 and TRBJ2-7; tentative D call: TRBD2 (6 bases). Trimming cost V 0 bases and J 2 bases, with 11 bases left between them. Germline V gene sequence: CDR1 MGHRA, CDR2 YSYEKL. The CDR3 totals 15 residues. DNA of the CDR3: TGCGCCAGCAGCCAAGACCCGGGACTTACCTACGAGCAGTACTTC. Translation gives CASSQDPGLTYEQYF.

The V gene is TRBV27, the J gene TRBJ2-7; D gene unclear. V gave up 6 bases and J gave up 4 bases, with 19 bases separating them. The CDR3 extends over 15 amino acids. CDR1 is MNHEY and CDR2 is SMNVEV in the germline V gene (reference sequence). The CDR3 loop reads CASSRTGPTPYEQYF. The CDR3, as DNA: TGTGCCAGCAGCCGTACCGGGCCCACTCCTTACGAGCAGTACTTC.

The J gene is TRBJ2-1, the V gene TRBV13, with 7 bases matching TRBD1. CDR1 and CDR2 from the germline V gene are PRHDT and FYEKMQ (reference sequence). Trimming took 2 bases from V and 15 from J; bases not matched to a gene: 7. The CDR3 is 12 residues long. In nucleotides, the CDR3 is TGTGCCAGCAGCTTACGCGACAGGGAACGGTTCTTC. Its protein product is CASSLRDRERFF.

Notes on this clone: Other DNA sequences from this sample encode an identical CDR3 as well. V usage is TRBV6-5 and J usage is TRBJ2-7; the D is unclear. From germline, CDR1 is MNHEY and CDR2 SVGAGI. The CDR3 is made up of 14 amino acids. V was cut by 0 bases and J by 0 bases, with 6 bases left in between. The DNA of the CDR3 is TGTGCCAGCAGTTACTCCGGCAGCTCCTACGAGCAGTACTTC. It is translated as CASSYSGSSYEQYF.

This clone showed up just once. The V gene is TRBV4-1, the J gene TRBJ2-7; 10 nucleotides agree with TRBD1. The CDR3 extends over 17 amino acids. V shed 0 bases and J 2 bases; nucleotides not matched to a gene: 7. CDR1 MGHRA and CDR2 YSYEKL come from the germline V gene. The CDR3 sequence: CASSQETSGTGAYEQYF. For the CDR3, the DNA is TGCGCCAGCAGCCAAGAGACTTCCGGGACAGGGGCCTACGAGCAGTACTTC.

The chain has TRBV7-9 and TRBJ2-5; 7 bases align to TRBD2. CDR1 SEHNR and CDR2 FQNEAQ come from the germline V gene (reference sequence). This CDR3 is built from 15 residues. With 5 bases clipped from V and 5 bases from J, the junction kept 11 bases outside the gene matches. The DNA for the CDR3 is TGTGCCAGCAGCCTAGTAGGTCTAGCGGATGAGACCCAGTACTTC. Protein: CASSLVGLADETQYF.

The chain carries TRBV9 and TRBJ1-2; D remains ambiguous. Per germline, CDR1 SGDLS and CDR2 YYNGEE. V was pared by 0 bases and J by 6 bases, with 12 bases between. This CDR3 comprises 14 residues. The CDR3, as DNA: TGTGCCAGCAGCGTAGATAGGGATACGGATGGCTACACCTTC. This encodes CASSVDRDTDGYTF.

The chain couples TRBV7-2 to TRBJ1-1, with 7 bases that match TRBD1. This CDR3 has 14 amino acids. After removal of 5 bases from V and 3 bases from J, the junction contained 6 bases not matched to a gene. The germline CDR1 and CDR2 sequences are SGHTA and FQGNSA. The CDR3: CASSPTGVDTEAFF. As DNA, the CDR3 is TGTGCCAGCAGCCCCACAGGGGTGGACACTGAAGCTTTCTTT.

The V call is TRBV10-3, the J call TRBJ2-1; unclear D gene. The CDR3 totals 15 residues. The V gene's germline CDR1 is ENHRY and CDR2 SYGVKD. The germline V and J ends were trimmed by 4 bases and 0 bases, with 10 bases remaining between them. The CDR3 spells CAISGAQSSYNEQFF. The CDR3 region has the DNA TGTGCCATCAGTGGAGCCCAGAGCTCCTACAATGAGCAGTTCTTC.

The V call is TRBV27, the J call TRBJ2-7; no firm D call. There are 15 residues in the CDR3. Germline V gene sequence: CDR1 MNHEY, CDR2 SMNVEV (reference sequence). The V gene lost 5 bases and the J gene lost 5 bases, with 19 bases spanning the gap. The CDR3 spells CASSPRVRVTDEQYF. CDR3 coding DNA: TGTGCCAGCAGTCCCCGGGTGCGCGTCACTGACGAGCAGTACTTC.

CDR3 coding DNA: TGTGCCAGCAGCTTACCGGGTATGGGCTACACCTTC. This encodes CASSLPGMGYTF. The chain uses TRBV7-6 and TRBJ1-2; D is ambiguous. The CDR3 is 12 amino acids. Trimming removed 2 bases at V and 8 bases at J, with 9 bases between. Germline loops: CDR1 SGHVS, CDR2 FNYEAQ.

A remark on this clone: Other DNA sequences in this specimen translate into the identical CDR3. The V and J genes are TRBV7-9 and TRBJ2-7, with 7 bases identical to TRBD2. The CDR3 covers 15 residues. Germline V gene sequence: CDR1 SEHNR, CDR2 FQNEAQ (reference sequence). V dropped 8 bases and J dropped 6; count of bases not matched to a gene: 16. CDR3 in DNA: TGTGCCAGCCTTCTAGGGAGGGTGTCCTTAATCGAGCAGTACTTC. It specifies CASLLGRVSLIEQYF.

The chain employs TRBV2 and TRBJ2-1; the D gene is possibly TRBD2 (5 bases). The CDR3 sequence is 12 residues long. The germline CDR1 and CDR2 sequences are SNHLY and FYNNEI. The V end was cut by 7 bases, the J end by 15 bases, with 19 bases between. The CDR3 nucleotides are TGTGCCAGCAAGGGCGGGTCAGTAAGGTCGTTCTTC. Protein product: CASKGGSVRSFF.

To note about this clone: The same CDR3 is also encoded by other DNA sequences in this sample. V gene TRBV29-1 combines with J gene TRBJ1-1; no firm D call. The CDR3 consists of 12 residues. The V end was cut by 6 bases, the J end by 1 base, with 9 bases between. CDR1 SQVTM and CDR2 ANQGSEA come from the germline V gene. CDR3 loop: CSVRPGNTEAFF. The CDR3 nucleotides read TGCAGCGTCCGCCCAGGGAACACTGAAGCTTTCTTT. Supplemented by reference TRBV29-1 and TRBJ1-1, the full variable domain reads SAVISQKPSRDICQRGTSLTIQCQVDSQVTMMFWYRQQPGQSLTLIATANQGSEATYESGFVIDKFPISRPNLTFSTLTVSNMSPEDSSIYLCSVRPGNTEAFFGQGTRLTVV.

The rearrangement links TRBV19 to TRBJ2-2; tentatively, D is TRBD2 (6 bases). Trimming removed 0 bases at V and 6 bases at J, with 17 bases between. From germline, CDR1 is LNHDA and CDR2 SQIVND (reference sequence). This CDR3 spans 17 amino acids. This chain's CDR3 is CASSIDLGREVSGELFF. In nucleotides, the CDR3 is TGTGCCAGTAGTATAGATCTAGGCAGGGAGGTTTCCGGGGAGCTGTTTTTT.

The V call is TRBV29-1, the J call TRBJ2-7, with TRBD2 identical over 12 bases. The CDR3 covers 17 residues. The V gene's germline CDR1 is SQVTM and CDR2 ANQGSEA. V shed 0 bases and J 2 bases; nucleotides not matched to a gene: 8. The CDR3 sequence: CSVEDPLRLAGAYEQYF. CDR3 DNA sequence: TGCAGCGTTGAAGACCCGCTGCGACTAGCGGGGGCCTACGAGCAGTACTTC.

This chain uses TRBV11-2 with TRBJ2-5, with 7 positions matching TRBD2. The CDR3 has 15 amino acids. The germline gives CDR1 SGHAT, CDR2 FQNNGV. Trimming at V came to 2 bases and at J to 5 bases, leaving 8 bases not matched to a gene. CDR3 DNA: TGTGCCAGCAGCTTACCCTCTGGGGGGGAGGAGACCCAGTACTTC. Its translation is CASSLPSGGEETQYF.

The chain uses TRBV5-4 and TRBJ2-1; no reliable D call. Trimming pared 3 bases from V and 7 bases from J, leaving 8 bases between. Germline assignment: CDR1 SGHNT and CDR2 YYREEE (reference sequence). The CDR3 spans 12 residues. CDR3 DNA sequence: TGTGCCAGCAGCTCCCCATGGAATGAGCAGTTCTTC. Its protein is CASSSPWNEQFF.

This clone was found once. The CDR3 spells CASSLEDRGIYNEQFF. The CDR3 nucleotides read TGTGCCAGCAGCTTAGAGGACCGGGGGATCTACAATGAGCAGTTCTTC. V and J are TRBV7-8 and TRBJ2-1, with D perhaps TRBD2 (6 bases). The CDR3 has 16 residues. CDR1 is SGHVS and CDR2 is FQNEAQ in the germline V gene. The ends were cut back, 1 base at V and 3 bases at J, with 13 bases in the middle.

This clone occurred once. The chain uses TRBV5-8 and TRBJ2-7; weak D call: TRBD1 (6 bases). CDR3 length: 15 residues. Trimming took off 4 bases at V and 5 bases at J, with 19 bases between the two ends. The germline CDR1 and CDR2 sequences are SGHTS and YDEGEE. For the CDR3, the DNA is TGTGCCAGCAGCAACCATCCTACAGGGCTCCACGAGCAGTACTTC. Amino acids: CASSNHPTGLHEQYF.

CDR3 region: CASSVGPLSYNEQFF. DNA for the CDR3: TGTGCCAGCAGCGTTGGCCCTCTATCCTACAATGAGCAGTTCTTC. The gene calls are TRBV9 and TRBJ2-1; no firm D call. The germline V gene has CDR1 SGDLS and CDR2 YYNGEE. The CDR3 contains 15 residues. V was pared by 2 bases and J by 1 base, with 10 bases between.

This chain joins TRBV5-4 and TRBJ1-1, with 7 bases lining up with TRBD1. The ends lost 4 bases at V and 0 bases at J; junction bases unmatched: 3. CDR1 is SGHNT, CDR2 YYREEE, per germline (reference sequence). The CDR3 is made up of 14 amino acids. The CDR3 region is CASSDRVMNTEAFF. The CDR3 bases are TGTGCCAGCAGCGACAGGGTCATGAACACTGAAGCTTTCTTT.

The chain combines TRBV9 with TRBJ1-6; TRBD1 might be the D (6 bases). The CDR3 runs to 15 residues. Trimming shortened V by 0 bases and J by 7 bases, and 11 bases separated the two germline ends. Looked up from germline, CDR1 is SGDLS and CDR2 is YYNGEE. The CDR3 DNA sequence: TGTGCCAGCAGCGTAGCCGGACAGCTCAATTCACCCCTCCACTTT. Protein: CASSVAGQLNSPLHF.

The chain recombines TRBV29-1 with TRBJ2-4, with D perhaps given as TRBD1 or TRBD2 (5 bases each). Trimming pared 1 base from V and 12 bases from J, leaving 7 bases between. Germline V gene sequence: CDR1 SQVTM, CDR2 ANQGSEA. This CDR3 has 10 residues. The CDR3 loop is CSVEAGTQYF. The CDR3 DNA reads TGCAGCGTTGAAGCAGGGACTCAGTACTTC.

The chain uses TRBV9 and TRBJ2-1, with D tentatively TRBD1 or TRBD2 (6 bases each). The CDR3 runs 16 residues. CDR1 and CDR2 from the germline V gene are SGDLS and YYNGEE. Deletions cut 0 bases from V and 7 bases from J, with 17 bases between. CDR3 sequence (DNA): TGTGCCAGCAGCGTAGACGGACAGAGGGGGGATAATGAGCAGTTCTTC. Its protein product is CASSVDGQRGDNEQFF.

The chain carries TRBV4-1 and TRBJ2-1; possibly TRBD1 for D (5 bases). V shed 0 bases and J shed 8 bases, with 5 bases lying between them. There are 12 residues in the CDR3. Germline CDR1 MGHRA, CDR2 YSYEKL. CDR3 nucleotides: TGCGCCAGCAGCCAAGAAGGGGATGAGCAGTTCTTC. This translates into CASSQEGDEQFF.

This sequence joins TRBV28 and TRBJ1-4; possibly TRBD1 for D (5 bases). CDR1 is MDHEN, CDR2 SYDVKM, per germline. The CDR3 spans 15 residues. V was cut by 6 bases and J by 7 bases, with 18 bases left in between. The CDR3 loop is CASRPMEGSGEKLFF. CDR3 DNA sequence: TGTGCCAGCAGACCCATGGAGGGGTCCGGTGAAAAACTGTTTTTT.

This clone was seen once. The V gene is TRBV4-3, the J gene TRBJ2-5; D possibly uses TRBD1 or TRBD2 (5 bases each). The CDR3 runs to 15 residues. Germline CDR1 is LGHNA and CDR2 is YSLEER. V lost 0 bases, J lost 5 bases, and 13 bases lay in between. The CDR3, as DNA: TGCGCCAGCAGCCAAGACAGGGAGACAAAGGAGACCCAGTACTTC. Translated, it gives CASSQDRETKETQYF.